This T cell receptor beta chain was sequenced for a study of shared clonotypes between healthy human individuals. Some clones are missing from TCRdb's copy, which holds only in-frame ones; the method was immunoSEQ multiplex PCR. The sample has 850,000 to 1,100,000 clones, roughly 80% seen once. The sample was memory CD4+ T cells from PBMCs. Described subset: CD45RA-negative fraction. This receptor was taken from a man aged 18 to 29 in good health. Some clones in this sample may be carry-over from other donors' samples.

The CDR3 loop reads CATSTRQGSVAGANVLTF. CDR3 DNA sequence: TGTGCCACCAGCACCCGACAGGGAAGTGTTGCTGGGGCCAACGTCCTGACTTTC. The chain has TRBV15 and TRBJ2-6; 7 bases agree with TRBD1. Germline trimming cut 4 bases from V and 2 bases from J; bases unmatched to any gene: 11. Looked up from germline, CDR1 is LNHNV and CDR2 is YYDKDF (reference sequence). CDR3 length: 18 amino acids.